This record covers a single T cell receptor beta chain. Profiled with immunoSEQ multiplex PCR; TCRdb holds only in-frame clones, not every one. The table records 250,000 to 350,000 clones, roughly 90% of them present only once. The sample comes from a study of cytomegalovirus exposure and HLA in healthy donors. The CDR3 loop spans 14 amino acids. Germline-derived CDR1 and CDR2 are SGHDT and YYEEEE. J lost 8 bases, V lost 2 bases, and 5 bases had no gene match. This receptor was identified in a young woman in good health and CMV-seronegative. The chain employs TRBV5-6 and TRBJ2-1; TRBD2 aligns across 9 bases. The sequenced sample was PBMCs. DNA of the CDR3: TGTGCCAGCAGCTTTTCTTCTAGCGGGGATGAGCAGTTCTTC. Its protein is CASSFSSSGDEQFF.